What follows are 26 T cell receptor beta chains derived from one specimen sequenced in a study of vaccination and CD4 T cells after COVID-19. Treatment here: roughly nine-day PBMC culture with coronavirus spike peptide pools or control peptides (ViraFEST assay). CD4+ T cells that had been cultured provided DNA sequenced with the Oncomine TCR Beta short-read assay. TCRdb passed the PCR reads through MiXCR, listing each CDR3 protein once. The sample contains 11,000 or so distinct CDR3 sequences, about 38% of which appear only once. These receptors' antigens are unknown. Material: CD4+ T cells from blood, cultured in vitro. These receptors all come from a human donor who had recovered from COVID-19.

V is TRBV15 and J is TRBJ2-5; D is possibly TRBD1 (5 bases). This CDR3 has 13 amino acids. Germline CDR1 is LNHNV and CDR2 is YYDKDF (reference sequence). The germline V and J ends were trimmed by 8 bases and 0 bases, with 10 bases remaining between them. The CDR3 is CATGASDQETQYF. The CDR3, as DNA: TGTGCCACCGGGGCAAGCGACCAAGAGACCCAGTACTTC.

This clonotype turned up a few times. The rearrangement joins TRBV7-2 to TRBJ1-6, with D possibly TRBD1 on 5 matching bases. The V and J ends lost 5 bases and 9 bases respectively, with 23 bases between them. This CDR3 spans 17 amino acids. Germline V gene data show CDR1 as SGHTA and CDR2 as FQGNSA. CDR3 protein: CASSPRQRGYSLSPLHF. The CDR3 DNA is TGTGCCAGCAGCCCAAGACAACGGGGGTATAGTCTTTCACCCCTCCACTTT.

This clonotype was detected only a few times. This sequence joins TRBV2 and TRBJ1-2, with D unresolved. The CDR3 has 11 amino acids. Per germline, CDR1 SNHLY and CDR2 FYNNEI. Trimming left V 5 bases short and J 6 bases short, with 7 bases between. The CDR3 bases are TGTGCCAGCAGTCAGGTCGATGGCTACACCTTC. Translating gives CASSQVDGYTF.

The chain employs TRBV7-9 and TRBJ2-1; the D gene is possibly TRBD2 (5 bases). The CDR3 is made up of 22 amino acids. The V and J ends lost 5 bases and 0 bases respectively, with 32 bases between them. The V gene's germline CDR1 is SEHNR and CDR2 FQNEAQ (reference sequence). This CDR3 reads CASSPRWGASVSPISSYNEQFF. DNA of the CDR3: TGTGCCAGCAGCCCCCGTTGGGGAGCGTCTGTGTCCCCCATCAGCTCCTACAATGAGCAGTTCTTC.

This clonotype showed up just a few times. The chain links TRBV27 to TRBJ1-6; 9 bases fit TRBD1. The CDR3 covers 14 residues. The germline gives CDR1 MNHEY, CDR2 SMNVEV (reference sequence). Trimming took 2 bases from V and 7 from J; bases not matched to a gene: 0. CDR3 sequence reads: CASSLDRGNSPLHF. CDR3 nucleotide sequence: TGTGCCAGCAGTTTAGACAGGGGGAATTCACCCCTCCACTTT.

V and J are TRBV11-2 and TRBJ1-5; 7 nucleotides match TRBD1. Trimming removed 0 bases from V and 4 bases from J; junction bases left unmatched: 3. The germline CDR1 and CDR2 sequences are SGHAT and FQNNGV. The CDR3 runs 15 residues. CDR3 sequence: CASSLDRQGNQPQHF. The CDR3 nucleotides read TGTGCCAGCAGCTTAGATCGACAGGGTAATCAGCCCCAGCATTTT.

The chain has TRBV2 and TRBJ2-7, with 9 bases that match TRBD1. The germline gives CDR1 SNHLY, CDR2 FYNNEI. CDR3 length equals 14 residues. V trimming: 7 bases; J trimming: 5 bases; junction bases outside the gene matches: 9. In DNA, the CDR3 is TGTGCCAGCAAGCGACAGGGGGGAAGGAACGAGCAGTACTTC. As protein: CASKRQGGRNEQYF. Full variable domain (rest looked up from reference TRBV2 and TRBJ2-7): EPEVTQTPSHQVTQMGQEVILRCVPISNHLYFYWYRQILGQKVEFLVSFYNNEISEKSEIFDDQFSVERPDGSNFTLKIRSTKLEDSAMYFCASKRQGGRNEQYFGPGTRLTVT.

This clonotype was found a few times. The CDR3 region is CASLGSAGELFF. In DNA form, the CDR3 reads TGTGCCAGCCTTGGGAGTGCCGGGGAGCTGTTTTTT. The genes are TRBV24-1 and TRBJ2-2, with D perhaps TRBD2 (5 bases). V gave up 11 bases and J gave up 6 bases, with 12 bases separating them. The germline V gene has CDR1 KGHDR and CDR2 SFDVKD. The CDR3 covers 12 residues.

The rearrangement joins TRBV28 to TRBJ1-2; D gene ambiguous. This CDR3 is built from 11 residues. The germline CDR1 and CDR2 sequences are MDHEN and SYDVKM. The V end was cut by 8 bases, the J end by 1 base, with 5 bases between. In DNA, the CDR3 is TGTGCCAGCCGGGATAACTATGGCTACACCTTC. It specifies CASRDNYGYTF.

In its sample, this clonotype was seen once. CDR3 nucleotide sequence: TGTGCCAGCAGCGCGGGACTAGCGGGGAAGACCCAGTACTTC. Protein sequence: CASSAGLAGKTQYF. The gene calls are TRBV7-9 and TRBJ2-5; 13 nucleotides agree with TRBD2. This CDR3 is built from 14 residues. Germline trimming cut 5 bases from V and 6 bases from J; bases unmatched to any gene: 3. Germline loops: CDR1 SEHNR, CDR2 FQNEAQ (reference sequence).

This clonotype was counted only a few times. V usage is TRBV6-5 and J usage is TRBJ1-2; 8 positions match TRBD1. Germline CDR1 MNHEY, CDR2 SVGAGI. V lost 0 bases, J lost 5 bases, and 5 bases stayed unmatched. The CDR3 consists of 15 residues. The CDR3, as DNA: TGTGCCAGCAGTTACTCGGCAGGGGGCCCTTATGGCTACACCTTC. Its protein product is CASSYSAGGPYGYTF.

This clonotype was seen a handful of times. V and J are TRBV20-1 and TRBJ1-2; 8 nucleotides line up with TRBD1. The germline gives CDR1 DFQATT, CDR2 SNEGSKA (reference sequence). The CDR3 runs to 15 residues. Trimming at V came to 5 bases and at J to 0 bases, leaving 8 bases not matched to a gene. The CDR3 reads CSAPSRDRSNYGYTF. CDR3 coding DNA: TGCAGTGCTCCTTCCAGGGACAGGTCTAACTATGGCTACACCTTC.

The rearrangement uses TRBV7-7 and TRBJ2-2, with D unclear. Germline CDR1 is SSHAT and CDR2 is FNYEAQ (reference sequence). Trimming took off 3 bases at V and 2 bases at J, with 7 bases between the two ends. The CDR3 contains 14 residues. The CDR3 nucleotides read TGTGCCAGCAGCTTCAATATTAACACCGGGGAGCTGTTTTTT. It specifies CASSFNINTGELFF.

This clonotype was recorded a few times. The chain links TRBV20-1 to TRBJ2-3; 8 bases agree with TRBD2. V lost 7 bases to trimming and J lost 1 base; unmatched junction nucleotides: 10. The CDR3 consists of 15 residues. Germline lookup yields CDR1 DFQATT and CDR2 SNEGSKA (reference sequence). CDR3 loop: CSGPKGAGGTDTQYF. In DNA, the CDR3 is TGCAGTGGCCCCAAAGGAGCGGGAGGCACAGATACGCAGTATTTT.

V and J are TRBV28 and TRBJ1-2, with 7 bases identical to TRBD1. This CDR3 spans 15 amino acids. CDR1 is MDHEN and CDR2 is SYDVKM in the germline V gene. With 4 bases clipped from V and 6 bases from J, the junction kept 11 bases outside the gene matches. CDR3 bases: TGTGCCAGCAGTTCGGTCACCGGGACAGAAGATGGCTACACCTTC. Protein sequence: CASSSVTGTEDGYTF.

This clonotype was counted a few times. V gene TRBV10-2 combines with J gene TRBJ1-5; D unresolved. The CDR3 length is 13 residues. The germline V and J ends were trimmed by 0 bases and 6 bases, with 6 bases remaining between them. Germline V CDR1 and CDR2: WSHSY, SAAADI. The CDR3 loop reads CASSESIFQPQHF. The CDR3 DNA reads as TGCGCCAGCAGTGAGTCGATTTTTCAGCCCCAGCATTTT.

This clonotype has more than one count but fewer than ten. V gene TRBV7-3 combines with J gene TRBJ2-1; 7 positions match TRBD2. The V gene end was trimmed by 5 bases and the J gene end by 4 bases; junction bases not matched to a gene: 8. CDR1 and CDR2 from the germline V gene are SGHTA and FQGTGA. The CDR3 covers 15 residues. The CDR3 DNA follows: TGTGCCAGCAGCCCGAGCGGGAACCGATACAATGAGCAGTTCTTC. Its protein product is CASSPSGNRYNEQFF.

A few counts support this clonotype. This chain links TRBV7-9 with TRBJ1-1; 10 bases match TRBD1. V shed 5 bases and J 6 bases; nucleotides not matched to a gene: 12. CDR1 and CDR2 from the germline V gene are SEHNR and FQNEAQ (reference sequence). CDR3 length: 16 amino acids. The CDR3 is CASSPWRGTGDSEAFF. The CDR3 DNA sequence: TGTGCCAGCAGCCCCTGGAGGGGGACAGGGGACTCTGAAGCTTTCTTT.

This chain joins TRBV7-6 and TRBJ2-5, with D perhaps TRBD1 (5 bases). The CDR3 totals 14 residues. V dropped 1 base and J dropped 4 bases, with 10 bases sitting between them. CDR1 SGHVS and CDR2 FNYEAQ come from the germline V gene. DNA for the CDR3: TGTGCCAGCAGCTTAGGGGCAGGGTTAGAGACCCAGTACTTC. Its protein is CASSLGAGLETQYF. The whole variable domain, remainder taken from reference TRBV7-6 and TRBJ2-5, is GAGVSQSPRYKVTKRGQDVALRCDPISGHVSLYWYRQALGQGPEFLTYFNYEAQQDKSGLPNDRFSAERPEGSISTLTIQRTEQRDSAMYRCASSLGAGLETQYFGPGTRLLVL.

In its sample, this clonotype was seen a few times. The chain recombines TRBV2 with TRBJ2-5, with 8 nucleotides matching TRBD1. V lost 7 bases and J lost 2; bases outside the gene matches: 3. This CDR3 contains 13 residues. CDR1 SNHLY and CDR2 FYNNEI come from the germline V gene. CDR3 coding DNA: TGTGCCAGCATTCGGGACAGGCAAGAGACCCAGTACTTC. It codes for CASIRDRQETQYF.

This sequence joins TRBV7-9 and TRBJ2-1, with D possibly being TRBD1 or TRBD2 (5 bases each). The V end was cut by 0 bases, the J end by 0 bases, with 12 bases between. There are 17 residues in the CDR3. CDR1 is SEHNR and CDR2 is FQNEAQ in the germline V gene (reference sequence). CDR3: CASSLARGASSYNEQFF. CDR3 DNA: TGTGCCAGCAGCTTAGCAAGAGGGGCGAGCTCCTACAATGAGCAGTTCTTC.

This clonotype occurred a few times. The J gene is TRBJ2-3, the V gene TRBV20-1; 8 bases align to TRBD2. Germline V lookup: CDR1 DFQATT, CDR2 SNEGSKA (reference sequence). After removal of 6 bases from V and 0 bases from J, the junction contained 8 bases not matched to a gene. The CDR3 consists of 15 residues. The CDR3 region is CSAPPAGASTDTQYF. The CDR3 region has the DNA TGCAGTGCGCCGCCAGCGGGAGCTAGCACAGATACGCAGTATTTT.

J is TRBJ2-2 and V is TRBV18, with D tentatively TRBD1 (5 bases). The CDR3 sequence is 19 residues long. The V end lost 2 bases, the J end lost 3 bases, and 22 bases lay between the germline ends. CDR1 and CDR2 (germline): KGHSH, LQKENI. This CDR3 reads CASSPWGGVRGQDTGELFF. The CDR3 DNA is TGTGCCAGCTCACCATGGGGCGGCGTTCGCGGCCAGGACACCGGGGAGCTGTTTTTT.

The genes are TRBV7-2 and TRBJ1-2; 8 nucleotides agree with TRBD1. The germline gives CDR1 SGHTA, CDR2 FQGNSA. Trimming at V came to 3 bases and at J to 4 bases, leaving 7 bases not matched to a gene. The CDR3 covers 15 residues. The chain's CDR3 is CASSLDRARLYGYTF. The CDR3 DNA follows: TGTGCCAGCAGCTTGGACAGGGCGCGACTCTATGGCTACACCTTC. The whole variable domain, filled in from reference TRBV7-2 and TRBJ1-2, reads GAGVSQSPSNKVTEKGKDVELRCDPISGHTALYWYRQSLGQGLEFLIYFQGNSAPDKSGLPSDRFSAERTGGSVSTLTIQRTQQEDSAVYLCASSLDRARLYGYTFGSGTRLTVV.

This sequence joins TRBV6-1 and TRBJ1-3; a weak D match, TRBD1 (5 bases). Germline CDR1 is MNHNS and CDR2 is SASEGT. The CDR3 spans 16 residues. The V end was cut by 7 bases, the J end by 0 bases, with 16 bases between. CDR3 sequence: CASKVGPGSSGNTIYF. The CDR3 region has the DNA TGTGCCAGCAAGGTGGGGCCCGGGAGCTCTGGAAACACCATATATTTT.

As DNA, the CDR3 is TGTGCCAGCAGCCCTTTAACCACAGATACGCAGTATTTT. It is translated as CASSPLTTDTQYF. The V gene is TRBV7-9, the J gene TRBJ2-3; D call uncertain. The CDR3 sequence is 13 residues long. The V and J ends lost 5 bases and 2 bases respectively, with 8 bases between them. Germline lookup yields CDR1 SEHNR and CDR2 FQNEAQ (reference sequence).